This T cell receptor beta chain is drawn from a study of Graves' ophthalmopathy and Graves' hyperthyroidism. This CDR3 has 13 residues. V gave up 6 bases and J gave up 1 base, with 9 bases separating them. Germline V lookup: CDR1 SGHNT, CDR2 YENEEA. Amplification targeted the TCR beta CDR3 regions, with RNA transcripts as the source material. Second-round multiplex PCR came after first-round RT-PCR with HTBI primers. MiXCR, applied by TCRdb to the multiplex PCR reads, yields one record per CDR3 protein. The table includes around 170,000 distinct CDR3 sequences, roughly two fifths detected once. This clonotype was detected once.

The V call is TRBV11-3, the J call TRBJ2-5, with D hard to call. The sequence was obtained from a woman in her 40s with Graves' ophthalmopathy. Sequenced sample: peripheral blood. The CDR3 reads CASSHYTQETQYF. CDR3 DNA: TGTGCCAGCAGTCATTACACCCAAGAGACCCAGTACTTC.